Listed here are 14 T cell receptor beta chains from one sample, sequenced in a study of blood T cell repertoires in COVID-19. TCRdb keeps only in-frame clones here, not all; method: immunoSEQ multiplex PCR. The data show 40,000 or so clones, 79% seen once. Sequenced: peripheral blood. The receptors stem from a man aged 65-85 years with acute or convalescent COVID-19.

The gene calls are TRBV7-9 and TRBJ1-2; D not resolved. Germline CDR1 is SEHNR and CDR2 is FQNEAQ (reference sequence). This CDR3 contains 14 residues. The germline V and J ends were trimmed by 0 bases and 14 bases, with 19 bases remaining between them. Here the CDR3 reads CASSLAGIAGFLTF. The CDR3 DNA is TGTGCCAGCAGCTTAGCGGGGATAGCGGGGTTCCTAACCTTC.

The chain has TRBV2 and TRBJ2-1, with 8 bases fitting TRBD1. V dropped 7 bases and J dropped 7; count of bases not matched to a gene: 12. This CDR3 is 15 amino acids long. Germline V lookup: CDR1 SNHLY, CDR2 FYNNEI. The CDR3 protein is CASTLAGQGINEQFF. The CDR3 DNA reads TGTGCCAGCACTCTCGCAGGACAGGGTATAAATGAGCAGTTCTTC.

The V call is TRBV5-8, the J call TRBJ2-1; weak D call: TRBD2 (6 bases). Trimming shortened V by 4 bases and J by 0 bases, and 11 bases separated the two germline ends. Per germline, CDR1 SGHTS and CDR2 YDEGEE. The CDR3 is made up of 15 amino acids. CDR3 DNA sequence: TGTGCCAGCAGCCCCGTGGGGGGCTCCTACAATGAGCAGTTCTTC. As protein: CASSPVGGSYNEQFF.

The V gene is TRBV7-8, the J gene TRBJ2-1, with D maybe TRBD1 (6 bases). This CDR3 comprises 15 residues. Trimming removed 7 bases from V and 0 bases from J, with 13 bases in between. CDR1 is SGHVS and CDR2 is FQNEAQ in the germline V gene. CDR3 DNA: TGTGCCAGCACCCTAGGGACAAGCTCCTACAATGAGCAGTTCTTC. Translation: CASTLGTSSYNEQFF.

The CDR3 nucleotides read TGTGCCAGCAGTGGGGGCAGGGAAAGGACCTACGAGCAGTACTTC. This gives the protein CASSGGRERTYEQYF. The genes are TRBV2 and TRBJ2-7; TRBD1 might be the D (5 bases). The CDR3 totals 15 residues. V gave up 4 bases and J gave up 2 bases, with 15 bases separating them. CDR1 SNHLY and CDR2 FYNNEI come from the germline V gene.

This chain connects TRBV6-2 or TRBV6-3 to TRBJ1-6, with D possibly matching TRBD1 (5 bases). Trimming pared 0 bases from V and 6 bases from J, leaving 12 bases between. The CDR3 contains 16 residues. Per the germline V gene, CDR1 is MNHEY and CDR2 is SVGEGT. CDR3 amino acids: CASSYSRRVSNSPLHF. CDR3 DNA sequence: TGTGCCAGCAGTTACTCGCGCAGGGTTTCTAATTCACCCCTCCACTTT.

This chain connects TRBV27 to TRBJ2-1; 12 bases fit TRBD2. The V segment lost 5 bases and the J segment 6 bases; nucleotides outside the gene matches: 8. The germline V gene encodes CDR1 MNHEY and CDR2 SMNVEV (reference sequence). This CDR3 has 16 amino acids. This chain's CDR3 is CASSPLAGGPFNEQFF. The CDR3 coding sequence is TGTGCCAGCAGTCCCCTAGCGGGAGGGCCATTCAATGAGCAGTTCTTC.

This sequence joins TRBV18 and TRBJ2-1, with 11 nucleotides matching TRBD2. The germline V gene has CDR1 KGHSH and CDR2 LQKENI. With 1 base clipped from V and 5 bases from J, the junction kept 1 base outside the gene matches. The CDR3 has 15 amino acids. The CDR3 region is CASSPLAGGNNEQFF. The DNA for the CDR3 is TGTGCCAGCTCACCACTAGCGGGAGGGAACAATGAGCAGTTCTTC.

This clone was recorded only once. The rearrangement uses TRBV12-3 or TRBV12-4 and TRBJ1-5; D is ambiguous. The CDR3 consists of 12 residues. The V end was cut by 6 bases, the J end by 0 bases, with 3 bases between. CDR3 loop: CASSNSNQPQHF. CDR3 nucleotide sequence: TGTGCCAGCAGCAATAGCAATCAGCCCCAGCATTTT.

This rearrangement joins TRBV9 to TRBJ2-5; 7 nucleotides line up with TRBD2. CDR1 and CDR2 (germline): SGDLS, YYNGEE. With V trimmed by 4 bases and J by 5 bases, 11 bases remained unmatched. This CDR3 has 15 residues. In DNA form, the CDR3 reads TGTGCCAGCAGCCCCTCGCCTCAGGGAGGGGAGACCCAGTACTTC. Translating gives CASSPSPQGGETQYF.

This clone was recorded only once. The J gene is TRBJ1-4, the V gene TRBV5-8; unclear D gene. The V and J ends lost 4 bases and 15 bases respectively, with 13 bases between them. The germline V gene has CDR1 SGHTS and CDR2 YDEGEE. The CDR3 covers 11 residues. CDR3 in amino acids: CASSPGGHVFF. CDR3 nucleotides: TGTGCCAGCAGCCCGGGAGGCCATGTGTTTTTT.

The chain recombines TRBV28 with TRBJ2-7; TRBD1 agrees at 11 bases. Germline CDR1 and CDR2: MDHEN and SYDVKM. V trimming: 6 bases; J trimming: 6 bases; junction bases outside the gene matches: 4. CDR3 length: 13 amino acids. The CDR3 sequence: CASSPGQGGEQYF. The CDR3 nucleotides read TGTGCCAGCAGCCCGGGACAGGGGGGCGAGCAGTACTTC.

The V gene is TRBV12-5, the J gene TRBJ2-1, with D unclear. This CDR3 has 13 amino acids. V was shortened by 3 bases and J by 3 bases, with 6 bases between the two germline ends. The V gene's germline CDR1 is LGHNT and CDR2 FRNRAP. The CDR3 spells CASGFGNYNEQFF. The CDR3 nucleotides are TGTGCTAGTGGTTTTGGCAACTACAATGAGCAGTTCTTC.

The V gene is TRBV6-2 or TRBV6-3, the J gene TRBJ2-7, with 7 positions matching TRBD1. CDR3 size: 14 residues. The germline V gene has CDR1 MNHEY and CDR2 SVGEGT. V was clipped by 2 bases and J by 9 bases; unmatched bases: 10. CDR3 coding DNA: TGTGCCAGCAGTTACGCCTTCACAGGGGTCGGGCAGTACTTC. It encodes CASSYAFTGVGQYF.